Listed here are 23 T cell receptor beta chains from one sample, sequenced in a study of blood T cell repertoires in COVID-19. The data were produced by immunoSEQ multiplex PCR, yet TCRdb's version contains in-frame clones alone and is incomplete. The sample includes under 200,000 clones, roughly 80% of them seen just once. Sequenced: peripheral blood. These receptors originate from a man aged 55 to 70 with acute or convalescent COVID-19.

This chain joins TRBV18 and TRBJ2-5, with 7 bases that match TRBD2. The germline V gene has CDR1 KGHSH and CDR2 LQKENI. There are 15 residues in the CDR3. Trimming cost V 5 bases and J 5 bases; bases outside gene matches: 11. DNA of the CDR3: TGTGCCAGCTCAGCGGGGGACTCCCGGGGGGAGACCCAGTACTTC. Residues: CASSAGDSRGETQYF.

A few counts support this clone. The DNA of the CDR3 is TGTGCCACCAGCCCTTTAGAGACTGAAGCTTTCTTT. The encoded protein is CATSPLETEAFF. The rearrangement joins TRBV15 to TRBJ1-1; D call uncertain. This CDR3 contains 12 residues. Germline-derived CDR1 and CDR2 are LNHNV and YYDKDF (reference sequence). V gave up 5 bases and J gave up 5 bases, with 9 bases separating them.

The chain uses TRBV6-2 or TRBV6-3 and TRBJ2-7; 11 nucleotides match TRBD2. Germline lookup yields CDR1 MNHEY and CDR2 SVGEGT. The CDR3 is 15 amino acids. The trim removed 2 bases at V and 5 bases at J, leaving 5 bases unmatched. CDR3 nucleotide sequence: TGTGCCAGCAGTTACGAGCTAGCGGGGGGCCACGAGCAGTACTTC. Translating gives CASSYELAGGHEQYF.

As DNA, the CDR3 is TGCAGTGCTAGTCAGTGGGCTGCTAATGAAAAACTGTTTTTT. Its protein is CSASQWAANEKLFF. The chain joins TRBV20-1 to TRBJ1-4; D remains ambiguous. The length of the CDR3 is 14 residues. V lost 3 bases and J 3 bases, leaving 11 bases between the germline ends. Germline values: CDR1 DFQATT, CDR2 SNEGSKA (reference sequence).

The chain combines TRBV29-1 with TRBJ1-2, with D possibly being TRBD1 (5 bases). Trimming took off 6 bases at V and 7 bases at J, with 24 bases between the two ends. Germline CDR1 is SQVTM and CDR2 is ANQGSEA. This CDR3 has 15 amino acids. The CDR3 spells CSVAGGVLLLGGYTF. The CDR3 bases are TGCAGCGTCGCCGGGGGTGTTCTCCTATTGGGTGGCTACACCTTC.

A note on this clone: The junction does not match germline at one end; this may be a read error. The chain links TRBV7-7 to TRBJ2-5; 8 bases are shared with TRBD2. The CDR3 contains 16 residues. Germline V gives CDR1 SSHAT, CDR2 FNYEAQ (reference sequence). CDR3 protein: CASSPGLAGGKETQYF. The CDR3, as DNA: TGTGCTAGCAGCCCCGGCCTAGCGGGCGGTAAAGAGACCCAGTACTTC.

The V and J genes are TRBV28 and TRBJ1-4; unclear D gene. The CDR3 consists of 14 residues. V dropped 1 base and J dropped 4 bases, with 7 bases sitting between them. The germline V gene has CDR1 MDHEN and CDR2 SYDVKM. CDR3 bases: TGTGCCAGCAGTTTATTACAGATTAATGAAAAACTGTTTTTT. Its translation: CASSLLQINEKLFF. Filled out from reference TRBV28 and TRBJ1-4, the complete variable domain reads DVKVTQSSRYLVKRTGEKVFLECVQDMDHENMFWYRQDPGLGLRLIYFSYDVKMKEKGDIPEGYSVSREKKERFSLILESASTNQTSMYLCASSLLQINEKLFFGSGTQLSVL.

This clone was seen a few times. The V gene is TRBV24-1, the J gene TRBJ1-5; D gene unclear. CDR1 and CDR2 (germline): KGHDR, SFDVKD. This CDR3 contains 15 residues. V was cut by 1 base and J by 7 bases, with 13 bases left in between. This CDR3 reads CATSDLDSPGQPQHF. The CDR3 nucleotides are TGTGCCACCAGTGATTTAGACTCCCCCGGACAGCCCCAGCATTTT.

The CDR3, as DNA: TGTGCCAGCAGCTTAGCGGCTAGCGGGGGGGTGGATGAGCAGTTCTTC. Amino acids: CASSLAASGGVDEQFF. V gene TRBV11-3 combines with J gene TRBJ2-1, with 12 positions matching TRBD2. Germline values: CDR1 SGHNT, CDR2 YENEEA. This CDR3 spans 16 amino acids. The V and J ends lost 1 base and 8 bases, in that order; junction bases with no gene match: 6.

The CDR3 sequence: CASSLDVVWGGVSAGELFF. The CDR3 DNA reads TGTGCCAGCAGCTTAGATGTGGTCTGGGGGGGCGTCTCTGCCGGGGAGCTGTTTTTT. J is TRBJ2-2 and V is TRBV7-6, with a weak D call TRBD2 (7 bases). Germline CDR1 is SGHVS and CDR2 is FNYEAQ. The CDR3 has 19 amino acids. Trimming removed 1 base from V and 6 bases from J, with 24 bases in between.

This clone was detected only once. The V and J genes are TRBV6-5 and TRBJ2-1; TRBD1 might be the D (5 bases). The V and J ends lost 7 bases and 5 bases respectively, with 15 bases between them. This CDR3 is built from 14 residues. Germline V gene data show CDR1 as MNHEY and CDR2 as SVGAGI. Here the CDR3 reads CASMWSGINNEQFF. CDR3 DNA: TGTGCCAGCATGTGGTCAGGGATCAACAATGAGCAGTTCTTC.

The rearrangement joins TRBV27 to TRBJ2-1, with 15 positions matching TRBD2. CDR1 is MNHEY and CDR2 is SMNVEV in the germline V gene (reference sequence). The CDR3 runs 16 residues. V trimming: 3 bases; J trimming: 7 bases; junction bases outside the gene matches: 4. CDR3 bases: TGTGCCAGCAGTTTCCGGACTAGCGGGGGGGCGAATGAGCAGTTCTTC. It translates to CASSFRTSGGANEQFF.

This chain connects TRBV19 to TRBJ2-7; 9 nucleotides align to TRBD1. This CDR3 is built from 13 residues. Trimming at V came to 8 bases and at J to 3 bases, leaving 5 bases not matched to a gene. Germline assignment: CDR1 LNHDA and CDR2 SQIVND (reference sequence). The DNA of the CDR3 is TGTGCCAGTGGGACAGGGCTACTCTACGAGCAGTACTTC. It translates to CASGTGLLYEQYF.

V gene TRBV3-1 (or the pseudogene TRBV3-2) combines with J gene TRBJ1-1; 9 bases are shared with TRBD1. Germline loops: CDR1 LGHDT, CDR2 YNNKEL (reference sequence). With V trimmed by 2 bases and J by 3 bases, 13 bases remained unmatched. The CDR3 has 18 residues. CDR3 in amino acids: CASSQSRDREIEDTEAFF. DNA of the CDR3: TGTGCCAGCAGCCAATCCCGGGACAGGGAGATTGAAGACACTGAAGCTTTCTTT.

J is TRBJ1-1 and V is TRBV14; D is unresolved. Trimming removed 5 bases from V and 4 bases from J, with 8 bases in between. CDR3 length equals 12 residues. CDR1 is SGHDN and CDR2 is FVKESK in the germline V gene. This CDR3 is CASSGGGTEAFF. Here the CDR3 DNA reads TGTGCCAGCAGCGGCGGTGGCACTGAAGCTTTCTTT. The full variable domain, its missing parts supplied by reference TRBV14 and TRBJ1-1, is EAGVTQFPSHSVIEKGQTVTLRCDPISGHDNLYWYRRVMGKEIKFLLHFVKESKQDESGMPNNRFLAERTGGTYSTLKVQPAELEDSGVYFCASSGGGTEAFFGQGTRLTVV.

J is TRBJ2-7 and V is TRBV27, with 9 nucleotides matching TRBD1. Germline V gene lookup returns CDR1 MNHEY and CDR2 SMNVEV (reference sequence). With 1 base clipped from V and 3 bases from J, the junction kept 4 bases outside the gene matches. This CDR3 comprises 15 residues. The CDR3 coding sequence is TGTGCCAGCAGTTTATGGGGGGACAGGGTCTACGAGCAGTACTTC. It is translated as CASSLWGDRVYEQYF.

This clone came up a few times. The chain combines TRBV24-1 with TRBJ1-3; 7 nucleotides align to TRBD1. V gave up 4 bases and J gave up 5 bases; unmatched junction bases: 7. The CDR3 loop spans 15 amino acids. Germline V gene data show CDR1 as KGHDR and CDR2 as SFDVKD. In nucleotides, the CDR3 is TGTGCCACCAGTGAGGACACAGGGGAGCGAAACACCATATATTTT. This sequence encodes CATSEDTGERNTIYF.

This clone appeared a few times. This sequence joins TRBV19 and TRBJ2-7; D perhaps matches TRBD1 (5 bases). CDR1 LNHDA and CDR2 SQIVND come from the germline V gene (reference sequence). The CDR3 loop spans 15 amino acids. V was pared by 5 bases and J by 0 bases, with 14 bases between. The DNA for the CDR3 is TGTGCCAGTAGTGAAGGGGCCGCCCTCTCCTACGAGCAGTACTTC. This translates into CASSEGAALSYEQYF.

V is TRBV21-1 and J is TRBJ1-4. TRBV21-1 is classified as a pseudogene. This CDR3 spans 16 amino acids. The CDR3 region has the DNA TGTGCCAGCAGCAAAGCCAAGTCTACCTGGAGGGAAAAACTGTTTTTT. Amino acids: CASSKAKSTWREKLFF.

This clone was detected only a few times. The chain joins TRBV2 to TRBJ1-6; 9 bases map to TRBD1. CDR3 length: 13 amino acids. The trim removed 9 bases at V and 7 bases at J, leaving 4 bases unmatched. CDR1 SNHLY and CDR2 FYNNEI come from the germline V gene. The CDR3 DNA reads TGTGCCAGTGGGGGACAGGGCAATTCACCCCTCCACTTT. Protein sequence: CASGGQGNSPLHF.

The CDR3 nucleotides are TGTGCCAGCAGCCGCTCACGGGCGGGACCGAACACCGGGGAGCTGTTTTTT. It specifies CASSRSRAGPNTGELFF. The V gene is TRBV7-3, the J gene TRBJ2-2, with D possibly TRBD2 on 6 matching bases. This CDR3 spans 17 amino acids. CDR1 SGHTA and CDR2 FQGTGA come from the germline V gene. The V and J ends lost 5 bases and 0 bases respectively, with 16 bases between them.

This chain uses TRBV12-3 or TRBV12-4 with TRBJ1-2; D gene unclear. V lost 8 bases and J 7 bases, leaving 14 bases between the germline ends. The CDR3 runs 12 residues. The CDR3 loop is CASSSPGSGYTF. DNA for the CDR3: TGTGCCAGCTCAAGCCCGGGATCTGGCTACACCTTC.

This chain uses TRBV4-1 with TRBJ2-5; 8 bases match TRBD2. The germline CDR1 and CDR2 sequences are MGHRA and YSYEKL. With 0 bases clipped from V and 0 bases from J, the junction kept 9 bases outside the gene matches. The CDR3 is 18 residues long. DNA of the CDR3: TGCGCCAGCAGCCAAGATGGGCGGAGCGGGGGATACCAAGAGACCCAGTACTTC. It encodes CASSQDGRSGGYQETQYF.